The clone carrying this TCR beta chain showed up many times. Its antigen is unknown. This entry belongs to a study of neurological immune-mediated disorders. Germline CDR1 reads MDHEN; CDR2 reads SYDVKM. CDR3 length: 14 amino acids. Trimming cost V 9 bases and J 2 bases; bases outside gene matches: 8. Time point: longitudinal time-point 3. The study drew its healthy controls from blood bank volunteers in Maryland, USA. It was from 2 million PBMCs stored at -80 C that the unsorted libraries were obtained. General study results and limits: None of the CDR3 amino acid sequences of expanded clones recurred across subjects, suggesting private repertoires in all groups.

TCRdb itself ran the 5' RACE reads through MiXCR, one entry per CDR3 protein. The data hold approximately 45,000 distinct CDR3 sequences, with roughly 13% observed a single time. The TCR originated in a man between 25 and 39 years old in good health. Input material: PBMCs. This chain uses TRBV28 with TRBJ2-7; TRBD1 matches 9 bases. The chain's CDR3 is CASTMDRGPYEQYF. The CDR3 bases are TGTGCCAGTACCATGGACAGGGGACCCTACGAGCAGTACTTC.